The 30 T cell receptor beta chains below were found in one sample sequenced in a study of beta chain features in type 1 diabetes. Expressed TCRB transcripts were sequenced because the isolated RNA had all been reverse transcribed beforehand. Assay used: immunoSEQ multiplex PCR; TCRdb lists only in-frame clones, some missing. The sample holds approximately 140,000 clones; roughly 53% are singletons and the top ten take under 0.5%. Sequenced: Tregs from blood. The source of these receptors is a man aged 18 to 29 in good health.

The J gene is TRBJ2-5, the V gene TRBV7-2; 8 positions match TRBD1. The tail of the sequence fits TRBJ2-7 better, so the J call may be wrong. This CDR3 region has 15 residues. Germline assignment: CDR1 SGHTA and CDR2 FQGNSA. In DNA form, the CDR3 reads TGTGCCAGCAGCTTAGTCTCAGGGGGCGCCTACGAGCAGTACTTC. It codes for CASSLVSGGAYEQYF.

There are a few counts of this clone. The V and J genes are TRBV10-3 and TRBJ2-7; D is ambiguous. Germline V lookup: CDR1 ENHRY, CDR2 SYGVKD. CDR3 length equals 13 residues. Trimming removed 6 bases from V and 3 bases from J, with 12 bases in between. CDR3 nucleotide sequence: TGTGCCATCAGCCGGGTCGTGTTCTACGAGCAGTACTTC. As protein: CAISRVVFYEQYF.

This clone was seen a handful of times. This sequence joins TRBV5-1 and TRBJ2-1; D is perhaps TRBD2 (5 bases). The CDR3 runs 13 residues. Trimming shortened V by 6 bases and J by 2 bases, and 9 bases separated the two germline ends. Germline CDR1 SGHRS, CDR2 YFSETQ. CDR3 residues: CASNEGPYNEQFF. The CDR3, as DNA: TGCGCCAGCAACGAGGGCCCCTACAATGAGCAGTTCTTC.

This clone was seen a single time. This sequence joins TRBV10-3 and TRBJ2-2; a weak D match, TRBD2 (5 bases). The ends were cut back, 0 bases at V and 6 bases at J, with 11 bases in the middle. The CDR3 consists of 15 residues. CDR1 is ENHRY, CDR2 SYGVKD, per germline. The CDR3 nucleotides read TGTGCCATCAGTGAGTCAAATAGCGTGGCCGGGGAGCTGTTTTTT. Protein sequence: CAISESNSVAGELFF.

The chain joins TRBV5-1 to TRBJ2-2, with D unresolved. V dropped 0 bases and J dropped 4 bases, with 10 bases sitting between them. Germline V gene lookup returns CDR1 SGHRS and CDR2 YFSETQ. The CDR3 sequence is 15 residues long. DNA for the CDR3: TGCGCCAGCAGCTTGGAAACGATCGGCACCGGGGAGCTGTTTTTT. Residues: CASSLETIGTGELFF.

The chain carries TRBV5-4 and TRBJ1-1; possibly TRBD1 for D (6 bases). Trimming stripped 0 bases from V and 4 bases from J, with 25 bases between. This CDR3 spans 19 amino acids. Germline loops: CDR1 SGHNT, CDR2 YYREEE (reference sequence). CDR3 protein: CASSLGSLGRLSRGTEAFF. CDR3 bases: TGTGCCAGCAGCTTGGGGTCCCTGGGACGGCTATCCAGGGGCACTGAAGCTTTCTTT.

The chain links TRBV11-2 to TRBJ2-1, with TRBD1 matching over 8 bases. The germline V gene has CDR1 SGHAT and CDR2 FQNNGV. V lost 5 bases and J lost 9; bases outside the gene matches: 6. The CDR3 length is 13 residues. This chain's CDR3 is CASSGIGTGEQFF. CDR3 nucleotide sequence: TGTGCCAGCAGCGGAATTGGGACAGGTGAGCAGTTCTTC.

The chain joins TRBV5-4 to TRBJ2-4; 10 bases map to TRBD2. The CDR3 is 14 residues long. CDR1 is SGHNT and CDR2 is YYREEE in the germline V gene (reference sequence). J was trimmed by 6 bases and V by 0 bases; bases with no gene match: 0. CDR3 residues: CASSLGLAGNIQYF. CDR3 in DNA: TGTGCCAGCAGCTTGGGACTAGCGGGAAACATTCAGTACTTC.

The CDR3 coding sequence is TGTGCCAGCAGCTTCGCGTACAGCTCCTACGAGCAGTACTTC. It translates to CASSFAYSSYEQYF. This sequence joins TRBV7-2 and TRBJ2-7, with no clear D. The CDR3 is made up of 14 amino acids. Germline V gene sequence: CDR1 SGHTA, CDR2 FQGNSA. V was cut by 3 bases and J by 0 bases, with 9 bases left in between.

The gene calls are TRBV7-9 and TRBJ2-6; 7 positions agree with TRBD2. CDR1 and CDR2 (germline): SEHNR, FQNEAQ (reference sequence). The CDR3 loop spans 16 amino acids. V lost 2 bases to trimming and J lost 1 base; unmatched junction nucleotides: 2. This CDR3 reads CASSLSGISGANVLTF. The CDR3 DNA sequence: TGTGCCAGCAGCTTAAGCGGGATTTCTGGGGCCAACGTCCTGACTTTC.

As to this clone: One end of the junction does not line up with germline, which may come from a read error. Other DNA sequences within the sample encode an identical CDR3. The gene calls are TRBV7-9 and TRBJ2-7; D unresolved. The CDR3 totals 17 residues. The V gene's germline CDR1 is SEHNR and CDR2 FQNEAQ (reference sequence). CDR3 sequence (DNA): TGTGCCAGCAGCTTAATGGCAGGTCCCTGGTTGGCCTACGAACAGTACTTC. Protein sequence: CASSLMAGPWLAYEQYF.

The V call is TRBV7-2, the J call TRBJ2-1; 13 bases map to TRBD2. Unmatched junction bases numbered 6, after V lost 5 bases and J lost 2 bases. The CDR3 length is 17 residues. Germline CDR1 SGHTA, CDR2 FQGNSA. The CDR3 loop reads CASSLGTSGVPYNEQFF. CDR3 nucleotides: TGTGCCAGCAGCCTCGGGACTAGCGGGGTACCCTACAATGAGCAGTTCTTC.

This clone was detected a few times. This CDR3 is CASSGGTGDEQFF. The CDR3 nucleotides read TGTGCCAGCAGCGGCGGGACAGGGGATGAGCAGTTCTTC. The chain couples TRBV9 to TRBJ2-1, with 10 bases identical to TRBD1. Trimming took 3 bases from V and 8 from J; bases not matched to a gene: 2. The CDR3 covers 13 residues. Looked up from germline, CDR1 is SGDLS and CDR2 is YYNGEE.

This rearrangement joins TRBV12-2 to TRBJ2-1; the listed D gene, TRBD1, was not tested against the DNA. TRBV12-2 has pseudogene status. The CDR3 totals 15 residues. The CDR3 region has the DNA TGTGCAAGTCGAGACCAGGGGGCCCCCTACAATGAGCAGTTCTTC. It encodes CASRDQGAPYNEQFF.

CDR3: CASSGGLAGVPYEQYF. Here the CDR3 DNA reads TGCGCCAGCAGCGGGGGACTAGCGGGAGTACCCTACGAGCAGTACTTC. The V and J genes are TRBV5-1 and TRBJ2-7; 14 bases are a match to TRBD2. J was trimmed by 2 bases and V by 4 bases; bases with no gene match: 5. Per germline, CDR1 SGHRS and CDR2 YFSETQ. The CDR3 spans 16 residues.

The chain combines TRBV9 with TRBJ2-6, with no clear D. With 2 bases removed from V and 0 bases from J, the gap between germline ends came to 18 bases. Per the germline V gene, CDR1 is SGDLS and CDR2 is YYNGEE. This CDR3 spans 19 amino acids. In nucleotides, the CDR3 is TGTGCCAGCAGCGTCGGGTGGAGAGGTGTCGACTCTGGGGCCAACGTCCTGACTTTC. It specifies CASSVGWRGVDSGANVLTF.

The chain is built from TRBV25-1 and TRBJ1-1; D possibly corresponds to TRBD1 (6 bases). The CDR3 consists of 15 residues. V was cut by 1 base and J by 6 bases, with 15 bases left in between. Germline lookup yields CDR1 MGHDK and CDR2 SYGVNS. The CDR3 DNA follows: TGTGCCAGCAGTGAATTTAGAGGACAGAGCGCTGAAGCTTTCTTT. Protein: CASSEFRGQSAEAFF.

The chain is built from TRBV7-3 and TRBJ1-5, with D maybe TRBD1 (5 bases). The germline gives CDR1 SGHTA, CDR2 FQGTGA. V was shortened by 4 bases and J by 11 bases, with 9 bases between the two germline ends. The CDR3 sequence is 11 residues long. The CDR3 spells CASSSLGAQHF. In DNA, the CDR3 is TGTGCCAGCAGCTCCTTAGGGGCCCAGCATTTT. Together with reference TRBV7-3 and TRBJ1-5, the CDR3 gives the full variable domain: GAGVSQTPSNKVTEKGKYVELRCDPISGHTALYWYRQSLGQGPEFLIYFQGTGAADDSGLPNDRFFAVRPEGSVSTLKIQRTERGDSAVYLCASSSLGAQHFGDGTRLSIL.

The DNA for the CDR3 is TGTGCCAGCAGTTTAGACAGGATCTACAATGAGCAGTTCTTC. Translation: CASSLDRIYNEQFF. This chain links TRBV27 with TRBJ2-1; D might be TRBD1 (6 bases). The CDR3 loop spans 14 amino acids. Trimming stripped 2 bases from V and 3 bases from J, with 8 bases between. The germline V gene encodes CDR1 MNHEY and CDR2 SMNVEV (reference sequence).

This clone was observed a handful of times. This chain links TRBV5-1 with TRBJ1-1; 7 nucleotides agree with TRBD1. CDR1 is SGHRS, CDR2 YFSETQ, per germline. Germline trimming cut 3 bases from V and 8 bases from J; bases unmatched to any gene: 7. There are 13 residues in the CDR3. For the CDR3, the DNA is TGCGCCAGCAGCTCCCCCGGGACAGTAGAAGCTTTCTTT. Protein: CASSSPGTVEAFF.

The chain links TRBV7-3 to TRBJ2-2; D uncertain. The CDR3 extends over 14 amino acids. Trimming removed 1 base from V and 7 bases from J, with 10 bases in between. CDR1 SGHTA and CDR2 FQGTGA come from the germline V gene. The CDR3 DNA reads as TGTGCCAGCAGCTTAAGGTCATTGCGCGGGGAGCTGTTTTTT. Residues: CASSLRSLRGELFF.

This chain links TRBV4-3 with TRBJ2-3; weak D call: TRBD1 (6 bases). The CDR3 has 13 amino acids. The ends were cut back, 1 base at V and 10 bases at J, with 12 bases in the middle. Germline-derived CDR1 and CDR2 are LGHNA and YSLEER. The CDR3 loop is CASSQVGGVAQYF. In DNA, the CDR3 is TGCGCCAGCAGCCAAGTAGGGGGTGTGGCGCAGTATTTT.

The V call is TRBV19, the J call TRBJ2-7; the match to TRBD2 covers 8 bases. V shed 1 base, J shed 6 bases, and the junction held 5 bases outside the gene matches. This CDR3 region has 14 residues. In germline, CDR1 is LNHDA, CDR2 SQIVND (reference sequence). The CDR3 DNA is TGTGCCAGTAGTATAGTCACGGGAGGGGGCGAGCAGTACTTC. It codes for CASSIVTGGGEQYF. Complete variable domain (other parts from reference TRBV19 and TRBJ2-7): DGGITQSPKYLFRKEGQNVTLSCEQNLNHDAMYWYRQDPGQGLRLIYYSQIVNDFQKGDIAEGYSVSREKKESFPLTVTSAQKNPTAFYLCASSIVTGGGEQYFGPGTRLTVT.

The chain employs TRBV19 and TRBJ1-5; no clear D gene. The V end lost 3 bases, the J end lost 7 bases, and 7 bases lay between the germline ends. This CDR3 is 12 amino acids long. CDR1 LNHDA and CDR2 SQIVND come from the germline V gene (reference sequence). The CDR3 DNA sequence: TGTGCCAGTAGTATCCTAATGCAGCCCCAGCATTTT. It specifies CASSILMQPQHF.

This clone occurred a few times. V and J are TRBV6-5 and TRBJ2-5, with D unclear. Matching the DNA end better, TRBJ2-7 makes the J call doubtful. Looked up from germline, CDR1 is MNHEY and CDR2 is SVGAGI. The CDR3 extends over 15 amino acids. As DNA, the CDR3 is TGTGCCAGCAGTTACGCGGCAGTCCGGCGCCACGAGCAGTACTTC. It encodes CASSYAAVRRHEQYF.

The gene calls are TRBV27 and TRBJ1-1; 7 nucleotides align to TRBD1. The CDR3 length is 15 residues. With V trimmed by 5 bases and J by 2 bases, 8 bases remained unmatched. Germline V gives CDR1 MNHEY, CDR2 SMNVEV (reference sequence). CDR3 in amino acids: CASSQHRGQNTEAFF. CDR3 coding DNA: TGTGCCAGCAGTCAACACAGGGGACAAAACACTGAAGCTTTCTTT.

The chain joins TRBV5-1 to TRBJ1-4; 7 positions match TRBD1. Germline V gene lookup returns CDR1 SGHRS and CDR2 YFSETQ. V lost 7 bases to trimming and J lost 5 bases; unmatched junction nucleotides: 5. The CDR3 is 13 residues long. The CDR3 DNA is TGCGCCAGCCGGGACAGACAAAATGAAAAACTGTTTTTT. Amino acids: CASRDRQNEKLFF.

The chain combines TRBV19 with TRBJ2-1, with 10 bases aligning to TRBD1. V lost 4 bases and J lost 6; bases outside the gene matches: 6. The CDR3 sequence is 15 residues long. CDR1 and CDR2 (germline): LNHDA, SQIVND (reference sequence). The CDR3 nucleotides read TGTGCCAGTAGTACCCTCCGGACAGGGGGCAATGAGCAGTTCTTC. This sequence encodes CASSTLRTGGNEQFF.

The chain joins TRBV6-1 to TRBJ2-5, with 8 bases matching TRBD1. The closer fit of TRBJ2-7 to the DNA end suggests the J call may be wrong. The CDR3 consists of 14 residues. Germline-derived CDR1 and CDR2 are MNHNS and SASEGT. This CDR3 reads CASRDRVGSYEQYF. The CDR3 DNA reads TGTGCCAGCAGGGACAGGGTTGGGTCCTACGAGCAGTACTTC.

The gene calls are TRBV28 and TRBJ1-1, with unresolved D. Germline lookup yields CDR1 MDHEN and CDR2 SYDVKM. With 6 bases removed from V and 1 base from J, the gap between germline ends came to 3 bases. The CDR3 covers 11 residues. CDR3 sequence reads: CASSRNTEAFF. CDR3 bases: TGTGCCAGCAGCCGGAACACTGAAGCTTTCTTT.